This record covers a single T cell receptor beta chain. What it binds is not known. Using immunoSEQ multiplex PCR, the repertoire was profiled, and TCRdb retains in-frame clones only, with some absent. The sample consists of hundreds of thousands of clones, about 96% of them appearing once. V shed 5 bases and J shed 0 bases, with 17 bases lying between them. In germline, CDR1 is SGHAT, CDR2 FQDESV (reference sequence). CDR3 length equals 16 residues. Selected positively for CCR7 and CD45RO-negative, naive CD8 cells excluded terminally differentiated effector memory CD45RA+ cells. Adult donors, all healthy and HIV-negative, had no recent acute infections or vaccinations. These data originate in a study of shared clonotypes between healthy human individuals. Study-level points and caveats: Estimated richness values were generally larger in naive subsets than in memory subsets.

The sequenced sample consisted of naive CD8+ T cells sorted from blood. This TCR came from a woman between 25 and 40 years old in good health. The chain combines TRBV11-1 with TRBJ2-7; a weak D match, TRBD2 (6 bases). The CDR3 bases are TGTGCCAGCAGCACCAACCGAAGGCGGGACTCCTACGAGCAGTACTTC. This encodes CASSTNRRRDSYEQYF.